The present T cell receptor beta chain was sequenced within a study of blood T cells in healthy people across ages (dated by TCRdb to between 2015 and 2016). Turning to the overall study: In model experiments, template switching captured about one uniquely barcoded TCR beta cDNA molecule for every two T cells. The study measured age-related changes in TCR beta repertoire diversity using deep sequencing normalized with unique cDNA molecular identifiers. Donors were grouped into four age groups: young (average 16 years), middle-aged (under 40), aged (around 66) and long-lived (approximately 78). To avoid experimental bias, donors of different ages were spread randomly across the sequencing lanes. For two donors (one aged 18 to 30 and one aged 80 or older), the study analyzed two additional independent replicas of 1 million unique cDNA reads from the same blood draw.

The paper as a whole reports these results and caveats: Total diversity estimates from one million sequenced T cells were considered lower bounds and underestimates. Conclusive comparison of naive and antigen-experienced compartments was prevented by the profiling of bulk unsorted PBMCs. The CMV infection status of donors was not known, potentially confounding age-related changes in expanded clonotypes. Compared with the aged group, the long-lived group had more naive CD4+ T cells, fewer expanded clones and increased TCR diversity, a pattern suggesting age selection. A strong correlation was found between observed TCR beta diversity and the percentage of naive T cells measured by flow cytometry. As age increased, observed TCR beta diversity per million T cells dropped in a roughly linear way, and a significant reduction was already evident by age about 40.

Donors were about 36 systemically healthy Caucasian individuals from Russia aged roughly 6 to 95 years. Approximately 9 milliliters of peripheral blood were collected from each donor into EDTA-treated Vacutainer tubes. Ficoll-Paque density-gradient centrifugation was used to isolate PBMCs, with at least 6.5 million per sample. Trizol reagent was used to extract total RNA from the PBMCs, yielding at least 6 micrograms per sample. For every donor, flow cytometry on a PBMC aliquot measured the percentage of naive CD45RAhigh/CD27high T cells. A remark on this clonotype: Its antigen target is currently unknown. Base qualities are not recorded, but no much larger clone differs from it by a single base.

The CDR3 measures 13 amino acids from cysteine to phenylalanine. Of the read, only the CDR3 DNA is kept; its 39 bases are in frame from base 1. The germline V gene specifies SQVTM as CDR1 and ANQGSEA as CDR2. Between the V and J ends, shortened by 5 bases and 2 bases respectively, the junction contains 12 bases. The library was built by means of 5' RACE. A second about 7 to 11 cycle PCR used a sample-barcoded 5' primer and a J-beta primer mix. Each TCR beta cDNA molecule received a unique molecular identifier from a template-switch 5' adaptor carrying 12 random nucleotides. Each sample yielded at least 2.5 million CDR3-containing paired-end reads. All of the RNA was converted into first-strand cDNA using the Mint cDNA synthesis kit, with a TRBC-specific oligonucleotide serving as the primer. All cDNA was treated with uracil-DNA glycosylase and then went through a first 18-cycle PCR with the universal primers M1SS and BC2_uni_R. In the authors' own workflow: Normalization of each sample was performed by random selection of 1 million high-quality reads, each carrying a distinct molecular identifier. Reads sharing molecular identifiers were discarded rather than binned into consensus sequences. CDR3 identification, clonotype clustering and error correction used MiTCR with a Q25 quality threshold and the strictest error-elimination algorithm. Lower-bound total TCR beta diversity was estimated with a nonparametric unseen species model using Euler transformation. TCRdb's own reprocessing of the public reads used fastp at Q25 and MiXCR and kept productive beta chains. Rows with one shared CDR3 protein collapse into an entry with the most common genes and DNA. For this entry, the V and J calls and clone size follow TCRdb and not the study's own pipeline. The sample table holds some 1.8 million distinct CDR3 sequences, of which roughly two fifths were seen once. The leading ten clones occupy approximately 22% of the sample.

Sequencing was done on a sample of blood. The sequence was obtained from a human donor in good health. The rearranged segments are TRBV29-1 and TRBJ1-2; a weak D assignment points to TRBD1 (6 bases agree). The nucleotide sequence reads TGCAGCGTTCTACAGGGCTCGAACTATGGCTACACCTTC. Translated, this is CSVLQGSNYGYTF. Outside the CDR3, residues come from the reference TRBV29-1 and TRBJ1-2 proteins, so the full variable domain is: SAVISQKPSRDICQRGTSLTIQCQVDSQVTMMFWYRQQPGQSLTLIATANQGSEATYESGFVIDKFPISRPNLTFSTLTVSNMSPEDSSIYLCSVLQGSNYGYTFGSGTRLTVV.